The 21 T cell receptor beta chains listed next were all sequenced from one sample in a study of technical replicates of blood from a few donors. Repertoires were generated with immunoSEQ multiplex PCR, while TCRdb's copy carries only in-frame clones and drops some. The sample includes tens of thousands of clones, roughly 92% of them seen just once. Sequenced input: T cells isolated from PBMCs. These TCRs come from a human donor in good health.

This chain joins TRBV11-2 and TRBJ1-2; 9 bases align to TRBD1. J was trimmed by 4 bases and V by 8 bases; bases with no gene match: 11. Per the germline V gene, CDR1 is SGHAT and CDR2 is FQNNGV. The CDR3 runs to 15 residues. The CDR3 DNA reads as TGTGCCAGCCTGAAATTGGGACAGGGCCCCTATGGCTACACCTTC. Protein: CASLKLGQGPYGYTF.

CDR3 sequence: CASSYSSGYNEQFF. The CDR3 nucleotides are TGTGCCAGCAGTTACTCGTCCGGCTACAATGAGCAGTTCTTC. The V call is TRBV6-5, the J call TRBJ2-1; D ambiguous. The germline CDR1 and CDR2 sequences are MNHEY and SVGAGI. The CDR3 has 14 residues. Between the trimmed V and J ends, which lost 0 bases and 3 bases, there was a span of 6 bases.

The V call is TRBV11-3, the J call TRBJ2-1; unclear D gene. V lost 1 base and J lost 3, with 13 bases in between. In germline, CDR1 is SGHNT, CDR2 YENEEA. The CDR3 spans 16 residues. This chain's CDR3 is CASSLGGLTHYNEQFF. In DNA, the CDR3 is TGTGCCAGCAGCTTAGGTGGGCTAACTCACTACAATGAGCAGTTCTTC.

This rearrangement joins TRBV28 to TRBJ1-5, with D possibly TRBD1 on 6 matching bases. The CDR3 has 14 residues. Between the trimmed V and J ends, which lost 6 bases and 2 bases, there was a span of 11 bases. In germline, CDR1 is MDHEN, CDR2 SYDVKM. The DNA for the CDR3 is TGTGCCAGCAGCGCCCCAGGGGGCAATCAGCCCCAGCATTTT. Its translation is CASSAPGGNQPQHF.

The chain is built from TRBV19 and TRBJ2-5; 8 bases fit TRBD1. With 6 bases clipped from V and 5 bases from J, the junction kept 5 bases outside the gene matches. CDR1 and CDR2 (germline): LNHDA, SQIVND (reference sequence). The CDR3 contains 13 residues. The CDR3 here is CASSTGGRETQYF. As DNA, the CDR3 is TGTGCCAGTAGCACAGGGGGTAGGGAGACCCAGTACTTC.

The table lists this clone with a count of one. The chain recombines TRBV7-9 with TRBJ2-2; a weak D match, TRBD2 (6 bases). Trimming left V 2 bases short and J 5 bases short, with 9 bases between. The CDR3 runs to 14 residues. Per germline, CDR1 SEHNR and CDR2 FQNEAQ (reference sequence). The CDR3 is CASSLRESTGELFF. The CDR3 bases are TGTGCCAGCAGCTTACGGGAGTCAACCGGGGAGCTGTTTTTT.

This chain uses TRBV5-1 with TRBJ1-5; no reliable D call. The germline CDR1 and CDR2 sequences are SGHRS and YFSETQ. The length of the CDR3 is 14 residues. V shed 0 bases and J shed 4 bases, with 8 bases lying between them. CDR3 sequence: CASSLVAGNQPQHF. CDR3 sequence (DNA): TGCGCCAGCAGCTTGGTCGCCGGTAATCAGCCCCAGCATTTT.

This clone was counted once. The V gene is TRBV19, the J gene TRBJ2-2; possibly TRBD2 for D (5 bases). Trimming removed 5 bases from V and 7 bases from J, with 14 bases in between. Germline CDR1 is LNHDA and CDR2 is SQIVND (reference sequence). CDR3 length: 14 residues. Here the CDR3 reads CASSLDKAGGELFF. As DNA, the CDR3 is TGTGCCAGTAGTCTCGACAAGGCGGGCGGGGAGCTGTTTTTT. Using reference TRBV19 and TRBJ2-2 for the parts outside the CDR3, the full variable domain is DGGITQSPKYLFRKEGQNVTLSCEQNLNHDAMYWYRQDPGQGLRLIYYSQIVNDFQKGDIAEGYSVSREKKESFPLTVTSAQKNPTAFYLCASSLDKAGGELFFGEGSRLTVL.

The chain is built from TRBV5-6 and TRBJ1-2; D possibly corresponds to TRBD1 (6 bases). The CDR3 spans 14 residues. V gave up 0 bases and J gave up 8 bases, with 14 bases separating them. CDR1 SGHDT and CDR2 YYEEEE come from the germline V gene. For the CDR3, the DNA is TGTGCCAGCAGCTTGGTAGCAGGGGTAGAGGGCTACACCTTC. Translated: CASSLVAGVEGYTF.

The genes are TRBV28 and TRBJ2-3, with 7 bases matching TRBD2. The CDR3 extends over 17 amino acids. Trimming at V came to 6 bases and at J to 3 bases, leaving 15 bases not matched to a gene. From germline, CDR1 is MDHEN and CDR2 SYDVKM. The CDR3 sequence: CASRGGSFLRWTDTQYF. In DNA form, the CDR3 reads TGTGCCAGCAGAGGCGGGAGTTTCTTACGATGGACAGATACGCAGTATTTT. Full variable domain (remainder filled in from reference TRBV28 and TRBJ2-3): DVKVTQSSRYLVKRTGEKVFLECVQDMDHENMFWYRQDPGLGLRLIYFSYDVKMKEKGDIPEGYSVSREKKERFSLILESASTNQTSMYLCASRGGSFLRWTDTQYFGPGTRLTVL.

The rearrangement joins TRBV30 to TRBJ2-3; 8 positions match TRBD2. The germline V gene has CDR1 GTSNPN and CDR2 SVGIG (reference sequence). V shed 7 bases, J shed 1 base, and the junction held 4 bases outside the gene matches. This CDR3 has 13 residues. The CDR3 bases are TGTGCCTACCGAGCGGGGGGCACAGATACGCAGTATTTT. Amino acid sequence: CAYRAGGTDTQYF. The full variable domain, its missing parts supplied by reference TRBV30 and TRBJ2-3, is SQTIHQWPATLVQPVGSPLSLECTVEGTSNPNLYWYRQAAGRGLQLLFYSVGIGQISSEVPQNLSASRPQDRQFILSSKKLLLSDSGFYLCAYRAGGTDTQYFGPGTRLTVL.

This chain joins TRBV6-1 and TRBJ2-4; perhaps TRBD2 as D (6 bases). This CDR3 contains 16 residues. Trimming pared 2 bases from V and 6 bases from J, leaving 17 bases between. Germline V gene data show CDR1 as MNHNS and CDR2 as SASEGT. The CDR3 DNA reads TGTGCCAGCAGTGAATTCTTAGGAGGGGATCTAAACATTCAGTACTTC. It is translated as CASSEFLGGDLNIQYF.

The chain recombines TRBV11-2 with TRBJ1-1, with D possibly TRBD1 on 5 matching bases. The CDR3 sequence is 14 residues long. The V end was cut by 3 bases, the J end by 3 bases, with 11 bases between. Germline V gene lookup returns CDR1 SGHAT and CDR2 FQNNGV. The DNA for the CDR3 is TGTGCCAGCAGCTTTTTACGGGGGGACACTGAAGCTTTCTTT. Its translation is CASSFLRGDTEAFF.

The chain joins TRBV6-5 to TRBJ2-7; D not resolved. CDR1 and CDR2 from the germline V gene are MNHEY and SVGAGI. This CDR3 region has 11 residues. V was pared by 6 bases and J by 2 bases, with 5 bases between. This chain's CDR3 is CASRQAYEQYF. CDR3 nucleotides: TGTGCCAGCAGGCAGGCCTACGAGCAGTACTTC.

This clone has just one count. V usage is TRBV4-1 and J usage is TRBJ1-5; TRBD1 aligns across 7 bases. From germline, CDR1 is MGHRA and CDR2 YSYEKL. The CDR3 consists of 17 residues. V dropped 3 bases and J dropped 3; count of bases not matched to a gene: 11. In DNA form, the CDR3 reads TGCGCCAGCAGCCAGAGGGGGGACAGTCCAACCAATCAGCCCCAGCATTTT. This translates into CASSQRGDSPTNQPQHF.

The chain has TRBV7-9 and TRBJ1-2; tentatively, D is TRBD1 (5 bases). Per the germline V gene, CDR1 is SEHNR and CDR2 is FQNEAQ (reference sequence). The CDR3 sequence is 13 residues long. V gave up 4 bases and J gave up 3 bases, with 9 bases separating them. CDR3 loop: CASSSGSHYGYTF. In DNA, the CDR3 is TGTGCCAGCAGCTCAGGGTCCCACTATGGCTACACCTTC.

This chain connects TRBV27 to TRBJ1-2; 7 nucleotides align to TRBD1. J lost 5 bases, V lost 1 base, and 7 bases had no gene match. This CDR3 comprises 15 residues. In germline, CDR1 is MNHEY, CDR2 SMNVEV (reference sequence). The CDR3 DNA sequence: TGTGCCAGCAGTTTATTTCCAGGGGGTTCGTATGGCTACACCTTC. Protein sequence: CASSLFPGGSYGYTF.

V is TRBV19 and J is TRBJ2-1, with 9 nucleotides matching TRBD1. Germline trimming cut 4 bases from V and 7 bases from J; bases unmatched to any gene: 5. This CDR3 has 14 amino acids. The V gene's germline CDR1 is LNHDA and CDR2 SQIVND (reference sequence). The CDR3 loop reads CASSRRTGENEQFF. The CDR3 DNA follows: TGTGCCAGTAGTAGGCGGACAGGGGAAAATGAGCAGTTCTTC.

The chain combines TRBV6-1 with TRBJ1-5; possible D gene TRBD1, 5 bases. Germline CDR1 reads MNHNS; CDR2 reads SASEGT. Trimming removed 4 bases from V and 5 bases from J, with 21 bases in between. The CDR3 runs 17 residues. This chain's CDR3 is CASSGAPGSGGDQPQHF. The CDR3 nucleotides are TGTGCCAGCAGTGGTGCCCCAGGGAGTGGGGGGGATCAGCCCCAGCATTTT.

The rearrangement joins TRBV9 to TRBJ1-5; no reliable D call. The germline V and J ends were trimmed by 4 bases and 4 bases, with 9 bases remaining between them. CDR1 and CDR2 (germline): SGDLS, YYNGEE. The CDR3 consists of 13 residues. The CDR3 sequence is CASSPSPNQPQHF. CDR3 coding DNA: TGTGCCAGCAGCCCCAGTCCGAATCAGCCCCAGCATTTT. Full variable domain (missing parts from reference TRBV9 and TRBJ1-5): DSGVTQTPKHLITATGQRVTLRCSPRSGDLSVYWYQQSLDQGLQFLIQYYNGEERAKGNILERFSAQQFPDLHSELNLSSLELGDSALYFCASSPSPNQPQHFGDGTRLSIL.

This sequence joins TRBV5-1 and TRBJ2-4, with 10 bases aligning to TRBD2. Trimming cost V 1 base and J 15 bases; bases outside gene matches: 13. Germline V gene data show CDR1 as SGHRS and CDR2 as YFSETQ. The CDR3 spans 15 residues. The CDR3: CASSLTSGTSKVWYF. The CDR3 coding sequence is TGCGCCAGCAGCTTGACTAGCGGGACCTCCAAGGTATGGTACTTC.